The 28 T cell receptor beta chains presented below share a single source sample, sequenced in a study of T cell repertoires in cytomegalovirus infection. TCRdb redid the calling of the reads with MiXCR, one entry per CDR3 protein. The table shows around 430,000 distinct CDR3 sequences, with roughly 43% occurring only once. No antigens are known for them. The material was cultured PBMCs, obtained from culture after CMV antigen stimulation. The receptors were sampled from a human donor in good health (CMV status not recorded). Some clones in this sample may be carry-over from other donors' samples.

The CDR3 loop reads CASSESGRGDTQYF. CDR3 coding DNA: TGTGCCAGCAGTGAAAGTGGGAGAGGGGATACGCAGTATTTT. The V gene is TRBV2, the J gene TRBJ2-3, with D possibly TRBD2 on 5 matching bases. The germline V and J ends were trimmed by 2 bases and 6 bases, with 12 bases remaining between them. The CDR3 extends over 14 amino acids. Germline CDR1 reads SNHLY; CDR2 reads FYNNEI.

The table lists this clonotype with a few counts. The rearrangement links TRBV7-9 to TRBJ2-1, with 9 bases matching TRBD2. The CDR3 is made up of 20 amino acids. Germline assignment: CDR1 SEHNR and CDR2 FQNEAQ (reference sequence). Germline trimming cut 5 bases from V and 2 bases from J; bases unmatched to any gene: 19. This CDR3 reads CASSPPRGGRAVGAYNEQFF. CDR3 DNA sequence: TGTGCCAGCAGCCCCCCTAGGGGCGGGAGGGCCGTAGGGGCCTACAATGAGCAGTTCTTC.

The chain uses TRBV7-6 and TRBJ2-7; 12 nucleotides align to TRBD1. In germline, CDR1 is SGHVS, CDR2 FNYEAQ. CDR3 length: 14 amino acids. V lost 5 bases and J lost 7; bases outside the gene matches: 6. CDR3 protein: CASSGGTGGNEQYF. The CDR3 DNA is TGTGCCAGCAGCGGGGGGACAGGGGGCAATGAGCAGTACTTC.

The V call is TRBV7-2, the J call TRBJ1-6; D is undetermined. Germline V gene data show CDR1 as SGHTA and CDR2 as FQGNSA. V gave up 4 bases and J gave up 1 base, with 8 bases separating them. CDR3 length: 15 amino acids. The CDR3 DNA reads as TGTGCCAGCAGCTCTGGTTCTTCCTATAATTCACCCCTCCACTTT. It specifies CASSSGSSYNSPLHF.

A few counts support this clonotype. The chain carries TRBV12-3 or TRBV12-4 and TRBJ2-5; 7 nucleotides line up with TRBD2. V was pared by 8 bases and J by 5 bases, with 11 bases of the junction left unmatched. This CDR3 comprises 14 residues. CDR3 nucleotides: TGTGCCAGCGGTTCGAGTCGGGGGGTGGAGACCCAGTACTTC. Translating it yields CASGSSRGVETQYF.

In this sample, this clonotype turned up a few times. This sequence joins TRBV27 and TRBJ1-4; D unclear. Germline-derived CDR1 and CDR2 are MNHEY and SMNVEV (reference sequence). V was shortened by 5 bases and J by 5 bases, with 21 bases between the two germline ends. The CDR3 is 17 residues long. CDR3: CASSPLARTDANEKLFF. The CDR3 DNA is TGTGCCAGCAGTCCCCTCGCCCGGACGGATGCGAATGAAAAACTGTTTTTT.

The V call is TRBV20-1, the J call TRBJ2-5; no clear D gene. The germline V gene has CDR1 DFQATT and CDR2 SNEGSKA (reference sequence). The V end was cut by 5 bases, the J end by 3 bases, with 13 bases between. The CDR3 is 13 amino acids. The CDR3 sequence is CSAAAHREETQYF. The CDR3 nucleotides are TGCAGTGCTGCCGCTCACCGGGAAGAGACCCAGTACTTC.

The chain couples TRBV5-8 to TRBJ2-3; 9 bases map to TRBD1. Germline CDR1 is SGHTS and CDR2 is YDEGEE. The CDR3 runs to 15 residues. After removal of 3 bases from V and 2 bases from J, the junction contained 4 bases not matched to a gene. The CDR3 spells CASSSRDRATDTQYF. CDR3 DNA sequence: TGTGCCAGCAGCTCCCGGGACAGGGCCACAGATACGCAGTATTTT.

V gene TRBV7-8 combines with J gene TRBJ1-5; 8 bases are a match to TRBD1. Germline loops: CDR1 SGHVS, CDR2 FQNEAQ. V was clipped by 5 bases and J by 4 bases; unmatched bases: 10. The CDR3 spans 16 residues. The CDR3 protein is CASSPLRQGLNQPQHF. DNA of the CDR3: TGTGCCAGCAGCCCCCTGAGACAGGGGCTTAATCAGCCCCAGCATTTT.

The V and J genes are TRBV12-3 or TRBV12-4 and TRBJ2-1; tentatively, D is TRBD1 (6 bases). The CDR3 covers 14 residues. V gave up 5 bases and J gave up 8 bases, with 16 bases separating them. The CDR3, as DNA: TGTGCCAGCAGTGACGGGACAAGGGAATATGAGCAGTTCTTC. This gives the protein CASSDGTREYEQFF.

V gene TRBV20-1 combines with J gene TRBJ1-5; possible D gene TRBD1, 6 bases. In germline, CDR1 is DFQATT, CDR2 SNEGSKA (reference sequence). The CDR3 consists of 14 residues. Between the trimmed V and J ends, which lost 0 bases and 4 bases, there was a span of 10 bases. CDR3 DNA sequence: TGCAGTGCTAGAGATCAGACAGGTAATCAGCCCCAGCATTTT. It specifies CSARDQTGNQPQHF.

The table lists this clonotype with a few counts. CDR3 region: CASSFTEDLAIYGYTF. CDR3 sequence (DNA): TGTGCCAGCAGCTTTACAGAAGACCTAGCGATCTATGGCTACACCTTC. The chain combines TRBV7-6 with TRBJ1-2; D call uncertain. The CDR3 has 16 amino acids. Germline CDR1 and CDR2: SGHVS and FNYEAQ. The germline V and J ends were trimmed by 3 bases and 4 bases, with 18 bases remaining between them.

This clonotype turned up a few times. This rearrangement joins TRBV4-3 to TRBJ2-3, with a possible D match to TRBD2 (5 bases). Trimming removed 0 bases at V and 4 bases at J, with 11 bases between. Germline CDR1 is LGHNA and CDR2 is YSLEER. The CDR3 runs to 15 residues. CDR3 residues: CASSQESGSADTQYF. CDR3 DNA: TGCGCCAGCAGCCAAGAATCAGGTAGCGCAGATACGCAGTATTTT.

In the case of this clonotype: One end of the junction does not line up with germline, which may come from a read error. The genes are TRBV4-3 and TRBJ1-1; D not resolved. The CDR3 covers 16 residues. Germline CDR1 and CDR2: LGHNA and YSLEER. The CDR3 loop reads CASSQGPGDTNTKAFF. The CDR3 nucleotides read TGCGCCAGCAGCCAAGGCCCGGGAGATACGAACACTAAAGCTTTCTTT.

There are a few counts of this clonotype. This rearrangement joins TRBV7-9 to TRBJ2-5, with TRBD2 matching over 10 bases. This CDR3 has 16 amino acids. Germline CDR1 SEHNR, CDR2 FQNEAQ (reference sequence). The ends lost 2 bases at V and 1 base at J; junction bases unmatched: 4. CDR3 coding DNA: TGTGCCAGCAGCTTATCGACTAGCGGGTTCCAAGAGACCCAGTACTTC. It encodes CASSLSTSGFQETQYF.

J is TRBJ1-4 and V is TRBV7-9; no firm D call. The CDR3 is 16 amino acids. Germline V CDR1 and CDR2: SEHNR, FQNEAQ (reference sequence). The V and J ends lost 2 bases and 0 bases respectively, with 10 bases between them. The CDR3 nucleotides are TGTGCCAGCAGCTTAAAACCAGCGGCAACTAATGAAAAACTGTTTTTT. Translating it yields CASSLKPAATNEKLFF.

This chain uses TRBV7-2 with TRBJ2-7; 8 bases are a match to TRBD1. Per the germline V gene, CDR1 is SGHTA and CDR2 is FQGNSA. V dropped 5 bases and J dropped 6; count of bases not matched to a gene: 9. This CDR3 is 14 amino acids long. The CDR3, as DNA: TGTGCCAGCAGCGCGGACAGGGATGTGGGCGAGCAGTACTTC. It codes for CASSADRDVGEQYF.

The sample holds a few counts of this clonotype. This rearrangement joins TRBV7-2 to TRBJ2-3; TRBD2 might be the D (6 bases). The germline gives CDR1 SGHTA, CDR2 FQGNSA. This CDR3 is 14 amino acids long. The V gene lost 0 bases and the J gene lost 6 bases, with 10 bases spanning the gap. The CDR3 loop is CASSLALGGDTQYF. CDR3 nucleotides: TGTGCCAGCAGCTTAGCGCTTGGAGGGGATACGCAGTATTTT.

CDR3 protein: CASSLAGQGREQYF. The CDR3 DNA is TGTGCCAGCAGCTTAGCCGGGCAGGGGAGGGAGCAGTACTTC. The chain uses TRBV7-9 and TRBJ2-7, with D possibly called TRBD1 or TRBD2 (6 bases each). In germline, CDR1 is SEHNR, CDR2 FQNEAQ (reference sequence). This CDR3 spans 14 amino acids. With 0 bases removed from V and 7 bases from J, the gap between germline ends came to 13 bases.

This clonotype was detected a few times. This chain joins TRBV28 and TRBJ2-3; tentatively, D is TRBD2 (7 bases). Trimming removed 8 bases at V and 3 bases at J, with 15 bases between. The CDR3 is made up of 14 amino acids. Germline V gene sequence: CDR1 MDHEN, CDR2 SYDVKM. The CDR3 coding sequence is TGTGCCAGCCGGGGCGGGGGCGGGACAGATACGCAGTATTTT. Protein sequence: CASRGGGGTDTQYF.

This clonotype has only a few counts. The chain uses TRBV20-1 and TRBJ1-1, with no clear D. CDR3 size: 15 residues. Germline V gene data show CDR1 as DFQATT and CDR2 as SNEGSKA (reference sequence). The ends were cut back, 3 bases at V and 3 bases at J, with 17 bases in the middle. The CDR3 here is CSASFGGSLDTEAFF. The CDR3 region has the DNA TGCAGTGCTAGCTTTGGTGGCTCGTTGGACACTGAAGCTTTCTTT.

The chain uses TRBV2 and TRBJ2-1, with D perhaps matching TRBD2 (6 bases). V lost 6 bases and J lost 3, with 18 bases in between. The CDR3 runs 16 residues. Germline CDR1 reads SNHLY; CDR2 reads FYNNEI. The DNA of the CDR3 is TGTGCCAGCAGGGAGGCGGACTATCGGGGCTACAATGAGCAGTTCTTC. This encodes CASREADYRGYNEQFF. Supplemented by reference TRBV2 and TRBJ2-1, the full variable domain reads EPEVTQTPSHQVTQMGQEVILRCVPISNHLYFYWYRQILGQKVEFLVSFYNNEISEKSEIFDDQFSVERPDGSNFTLKIRSTKLEDSAMYFCASREADYRGYNEQFFGPGTRLTVL.

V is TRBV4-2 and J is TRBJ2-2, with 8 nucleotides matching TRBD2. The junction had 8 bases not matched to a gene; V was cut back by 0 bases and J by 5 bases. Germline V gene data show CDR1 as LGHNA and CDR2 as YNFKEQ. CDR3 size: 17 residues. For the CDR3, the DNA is TGTGCCAGCAGCCAAGATCTCGGGGGGGGCCCTACCGGGGAGCTGTTTTTT. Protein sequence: CASSQDLGGGPTGELFF.

The CDR3 coding sequence is TGTGCCAGCTCGAAGACGGGGATCTATACGGTGGAGCAGTACTTC. Translation gives CASSKTGIYTVEQYF. The V gene is TRBV7-2, the J gene TRBJ2-7; D is perhaps TRBD2 (5 bases). The CDR3 length is 15 residues. V was shortened by 8 bases and J by 7 bases, with 24 bases between the two germline ends. Germline V CDR1 and CDR2: SGHTA, FQGNSA.

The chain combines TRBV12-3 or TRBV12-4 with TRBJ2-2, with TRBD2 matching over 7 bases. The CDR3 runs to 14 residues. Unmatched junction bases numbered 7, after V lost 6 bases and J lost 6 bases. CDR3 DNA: TGTGCCAGCAGCTGGAGACTAGCCTCCGGGGAGCTGTTTTTT. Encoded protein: CASSWRLASGELFF.

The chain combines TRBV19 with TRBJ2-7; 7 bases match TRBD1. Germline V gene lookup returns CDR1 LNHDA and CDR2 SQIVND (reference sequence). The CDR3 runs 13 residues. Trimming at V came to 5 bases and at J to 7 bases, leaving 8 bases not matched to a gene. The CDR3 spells CASSPQTGNEQYF. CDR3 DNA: TGTGCCAGTAGTCCACAGACAGGGAATGAGCAGTACTTC.

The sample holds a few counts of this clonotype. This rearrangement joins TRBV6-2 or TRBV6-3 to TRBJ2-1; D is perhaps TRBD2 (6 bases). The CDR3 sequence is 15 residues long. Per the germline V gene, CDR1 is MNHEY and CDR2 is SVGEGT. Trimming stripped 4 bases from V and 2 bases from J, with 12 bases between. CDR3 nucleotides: TGTGCCAGCAGTTTCACGGGGGATCCCTACAATGAGCAGTTCTTC. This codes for CASSFTGDPYNEQFF.

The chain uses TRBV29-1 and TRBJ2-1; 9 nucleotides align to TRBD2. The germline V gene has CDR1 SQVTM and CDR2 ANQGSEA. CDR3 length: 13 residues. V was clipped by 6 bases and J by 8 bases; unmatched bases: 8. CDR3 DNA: TGCAGCGTCATAGCGGGAGTTATCTATGAGCAGTTCTTC. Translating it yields CSVIAGVIYEQFF.